This passage covers 22 T cell receptor beta chains from one sample sequenced in a study of blood T cell repertoires in COVID-19. Data came from immunoSEQ multiplex PCR; TCRdb stores just in-frame clones and leaves some out. The table has approximately 280,000 clones, approximately 90% seen once; the top ten hold 12%. Sequenced input: peripheral blood. Every receptor here comes from a woman aged 60-75 years with acute or convalescent COVID-19.

About this clone: Within the sample, other DNA sequences also encode this same CDR3. The chain employs TRBV28 and TRBJ2-2; 10 bases map to TRBD2. There are 15 residues in the CDR3. With 6 bases clipped from V and 2 bases from J, the junction kept 3 bases outside the gene matches. Germline V gene data show CDR1 as MDHEN and CDR2 as SYDVKM. The DNA for the CDR3 is TGTGCCAGCAGCCTAGCGGGAGCAAACACCGGGGAGCTGTTTTTT. Translating it yields CASSLAGANTGELFF.

The chain is built from TRBV28 and TRBJ2-5; tentatively, D is TRBD2 (5 bases). The CDR3 consists of 12 residues. Trimming removed 4 bases from V and 14 bases from J, with 17 bases in between. The germline gives CDR1 MDHEN, CDR2 SYDVKM. The CDR3 DNA reads as TGTGCCAGCAGTTCTGGGGAGCCCAAGCAATACTTC. Protein sequence: CASSSGEPKQYF.

This rearrangement joins TRBV4-1 to TRBJ1-3; D unclear. Between the trimmed V and J ends, which lost 1 base and 8 bases, there was a span of 12 bases. Germline V CDR1 and CDR2: MGHRA, YSYEKL. The CDR3 totals 14 residues. In DNA, the CDR3 is TGCGCCAGCAGCCAAGGAGGAGGGTACCACACCATATATTTT. This sequence encodes CASSQGGGYHTIYF.

V is TRBV7-6 and J is TRBJ1-2, with 7 bases aligning to TRBD1. The CDR3 consists of 14 residues. The junction had 11 bases not matched to a gene; V was cut back by 6 bases and J by 7 bases. CDR1 is SGHVS, CDR2 FNYEAQ, per germline. The CDR3 sequence: CASSQRGTDVGYTF. DNA for the CDR3: TGTGCCAGCAGTCAAAGAGGGACAGACGTTGGCTACACCTTC.

The CDR3 sequence: CSVARQSTDTQYF. CDR3 sequence (DNA): TGCAGCGTTGCAAGACAGAGCACAGATACGCAGTATTTT. V gene TRBV29-1 combines with J gene TRBJ2-3; a weak D match, TRBD1 (5 bases). Germline CDR1 and CDR2: SQVTM and ANQGSEA. This CDR3 has 13 amino acids. Trimming took off 4 bases at V and 0 bases at J, with 8 bases between the two ends.

The chain joins TRBV27 to TRBJ1-1, with 8 bases matching TRBD1. Germline V gene lookup returns CDR1 MNHEY and CDR2 SMNVEV (reference sequence). V lost 3 bases and J lost 5; bases outside the gene matches: 5. The CDR3 has 14 amino acids. The CDR3 spells CASSFQGAVTEAFF. CDR3 coding DNA: TGTGCCAGCAGTTTCCAGGGGGCTGTAACTGAAGCTTTCTTT.

The CDR3 spells CASSSGSASSYEQYF. The CDR3 DNA reads TGTGCCAGCAGCTCGGGGTCTGCCAGCTCCTACGAGCAGTACTTC. The J gene is TRBJ2-7, the V gene TRBV7-6; possibly TRBD2 for D (5 bases). V shed 4 bases and J shed 0 bases, with 13 bases lying between them. CDR3 length equals 15 residues. From germline, CDR1 is SGHVS and CDR2 FNYEAQ. Full variable domain (remainder filled in from reference TRBV7-6 and TRBJ2-7): GAGVSQSPRYKVTKRGQDVALRCDPISGHVSLYWYRQALGQGPEFLTYFNYEAQQDKSGLPNDRFSAERPEGSISTLTIQRTEQRDSAMYRCASSSGSASSYEQYFGPGTRLTVT.

The V and J genes are TRBV18 and TRBJ2-3, with TRBD1 identical over 9 bases. This CDR3 has 15 amino acids. The V segment lost 3 bases and the J segment 3 bases; nucleotides outside the gene matches: 4. From germline, CDR1 is KGHSH and CDR2 LQKENI. The CDR3 DNA sequence: TGTGCCAGCTCACCCGGACAGGGGAGAACAGATACGCAGTATTTT. Encoded protein: CASSPGQGRTDTQYF.

The chain has TRBV7-7 and TRBJ2-7, with TRBD2 matching 8 bases. Germline-derived CDR1 and CDR2 are SSHAT and FNYEAQ (reference sequence). V lost 5 bases to trimming and J lost 3 bases; unmatched junction nucleotides: 3. The length of the CDR3 is 13 residues. As DNA, the CDR3 is TGTGCCAGCAGCACGAGCGGGGGCTACGAGCAGTACTTC. It yields the protein CASSTSGGYEQYF.

The chain couples TRBV7-9 to TRBJ2-1; D might be TRBD1 (5 bases). The V gene's germline CDR1 is SEHNR and CDR2 FQNEAQ (reference sequence). This CDR3 has 15 residues. Trimming left V 2 bases short and J 0 bases short, with 8 bases between. In nucleotides, the CDR3 is TGTGCCAGCAGCTTACTCCAGGGCTCCTACAATGAGCAGTTCTTC. Residues: CASSLLQGSYNEQFF. Full variable domain (rest looked up from reference TRBV7-9 and TRBJ2-1): DTGVSQNPRHKITKRGQNVTFRCDPISEHNRLYWYRQTLGQGPEFLTYFQNEAQLEKSRLLSDRFSAERPKGSFSTLEIQRTEQGDSAMYLCASSLLQGSYNEQFFGPGTRLTVL.

This clone occurred a few times. The rearrangement uses TRBV28 and TRBJ1-5, with D perhaps TRBD1 (5 bases). Germline values: CDR1 MDHEN, CDR2 SYDVKM. The CDR3 totals 15 residues. V was pared by 4 bases and J by 4 bases, with 14 bases between. The CDR3, as DNA: TGTGCCAGCAGTTCCGCTGCCAGGGTTAATCAGCCCCAGCATTTT. Its translation is CASSSAARVNQPQHF.

J is TRBJ1-2 and V is TRBV2; 7 positions match TRBD1. This CDR3 comprises 14 residues. The V and J ends lost 6 bases and 1 base, in that order; junction bases with no gene match: 5. The germline gives CDR1 SNHLY, CDR2 FYNNEI. As DNA, the CDR3 is TGTGCCAGCAGGCCGGGACAGTTTAACTATGGCTACACCTTC. Protein: CASRPGQFNYGYTF.

The V and J genes are TRBV5-6 and TRBJ2-7, with a weak D call TRBD2 (5 bases). Germline values: CDR1 SGHDT, CDR2 YYEEEE. Deletions cut 0 bases from V and 2 bases from J, with 12 bases between. There are 15 residues in the CDR3. Here the CDR3 DNA reads TGTGCCAGCAGCTTGGGAGGGAGTTTCACCTACGAGCAGTACTTC. Protein: CASSLGGSFTYEQYF.

The V and J genes are TRBV27 and TRBJ1-2; 10 bases match TRBD1. The trim removed 6 bases at V and 8 bases at J, leaving 12 bases unmatched. Germline assignment: CDR1 MNHEY and CDR2 SMNVEV (reference sequence). The CDR3 has 15 amino acids. CDR3 DNA: TGTGCCAGCAGCCTCTTTGACAGGGGGCGTTTGGGCTACACCTTC. Its protein product is CASSLFDRGRLGYTF.

The rearrangement links TRBV11-2 to TRBJ1-6; D may be TRBD1 (5 bases). Germline assignment: CDR1 SGHAT and CDR2 FQNNGV. The CDR3 runs to 17 residues. V lost 5 bases, J lost 0 bases, and 14 bases lay in between. The CDR3 nucleotides read TGTGCCAGCAGCCCCGAAGGGGCTACCTCCTATAATTCACCCCTCCACTTT. Its protein product is CASSPEGATSYNSPLHF.

The chain links TRBV19 to TRBJ2-2, with D perhaps matching TRBD2 (5 bases). V was clipped by 6 bases and J by 6 bases, with 14 bases between them. The CDR3 covers 14 residues. Germline-derived CDR1 and CDR2 are LNHDA and SQIVND (reference sequence). CDR3 region: CASSLLGRAGELFF. The DNA of the CDR3 is TGTGCCAGTAGCTTACTAGGTAGGGCCGGGGAGCTGTTTTTT.

The chain recombines TRBV2 with TRBJ2-5; perhaps TRBD1 as D (6 bases). CDR3 length equals 16 residues. The germline V gene has CDR1 SNHLY and CDR2 FYNNEI. Trimming shortened V by 3 bases and J by 1 base, and 15 bases separated the two germline ends. CDR3 loop: CASSDLDSPIQETQYF. DNA of the CDR3: TGTGCCAGCAGTGATCTGGACAGCCCCATCCAAGAGACCCAGTACTTC. Filled out from reference TRBV2 and TRBJ2-5, the complete variable domain reads EPEVTQTPSHQVTQMGQEVILRCVPISNHLYFYWYRQILGQKVEFLVSFYNNEISEKSEIFDDQFSVERPDGSNFTLKIRSTKLEDSAMYFCASSDLDSPIQETQYFGPGTRLLVL.

The chain joins TRBV28 to TRBJ1-5, with 9 positions matching TRBD1. The V and J ends lost 7 bases and 6 bases, in that order; junction bases with no gene match: 10. This CDR3 contains 15 residues. Germline-derived CDR1 and CDR2 are MDHEN and SYDVKM. This chain's CDR3 is CASIVQGAGSQPQHF. CDR3 sequence (DNA): TGTGCCAGCATTGTACAGGGGGCAGGGAGTCAGCCCCAGCATTTT.

This chain links TRBV28 with TRBJ1-5, with 8 nucleotides matching TRBD1. Germline V CDR1 and CDR2: MDHEN, SYDVKM. The ends lost 3 bases at V and 3 bases at J; junction bases unmatched: 4. CDR3 length equals 15 residues. This chain's CDR3 is CASSFQDRDNQPQHF. The CDR3 DNA reads TGTGCCAGCAGTTTCCAGGACAGGGACAATCAGCCCCAGCATTTT.

The chain links TRBV7-9 to TRBJ2-1; maybe TRBD1 (6 bases). V was trimmed by 0 bases and J by 4 bases, leaving 10 bases between them. This CDR3 has 15 residues. In germline, CDR1 is SEHNR, CDR2 FQNEAQ (reference sequence). The CDR3 sequence is CASSLAGQTYNEQFF. In nucleotides, the CDR3 is TGTGCCAGCAGCTTAGCGGGACAAACTTACAATGAGCAGTTCTTC.

The count of this clone is one. The DNA for the CDR3 is TGTGCCAGCAGCGCAGCGACCGGGATCTACAATGAGCAGTTCTTC. Residues: CASSAATGIYNEQFF. This chain joins TRBV9 and TRBJ2-1; TRBD2 is a possible D gene (5 bases). Trimming took 3 bases from V and 3 from J, leaving 13 bases between them. There are 15 residues in the CDR3. Germline CDR1 SGDLS, CDR2 YYNGEE.

CDR3 protein: CASSYSLSAVTNEQFF. CDR3 in DNA: TGTGCCAGCAGTTACTCCCTGTCCGCAGTCACCAATGAGCAGTTCTTC. The chain is built from TRBV6-2 or TRBV6-3 and TRBJ2-1; D is unclear. Per the germline V gene, CDR1 is MNHEY and CDR2 is SVGEGT. The CDR3 is 16 amino acids. V lost 0 bases and J lost 6, with 15 bases in between.